This T cell receptor beta chain is drawn from a study of identical twins. Study-level findings and limits: Researchers reported excess low generation probability among twin-shared out-of-frame alpha sequences.

At least ten counts were recorded for this clonotype. The antigen is not known. TCRdb independently ran MiXCR on the 5' RACE reads; one entry per CDR3 protein. The sample lists 500,000 or so distinct CDR3 sequences, 13% to 15% occurring once. Germline V lookup: CDR1 SGHRS, CDR2 YFSETQ. This CDR3 is built from 15 residues. V was cut by 0 bases and J by 2 bases, with 8 bases left in between. These data were likewise used in another study, on yellow fever vaccine responses in identical twins.

What was sequenced was CD4+ T cells sorted from blood. The TCR comes from a woman aged 18-35 years in good health. The chain has TRBV5-1 and TRBJ2-2; no clear D. This CDR3 reads CASSLVGPNTGELFF. As DNA, the CDR3 is TGCGCCAGCAGCTTGGTTGGGCCAAACACCGGGGAGCTGTTTTTT.